Below, 9 T cell receptor beta chains from the same sample are listed, as sequenced in a study of response to subunit inactivated influenza vaccine (dated by TCRdb to 2016 to 2018). Library creation used RT-PCR. Sequencing took place on an Illumina HiSeq 2500. The public reads were run again by TCRdb, first through fastp at Q25 and then through MiXCR, and only productive beta chains were kept. Identical CDR3 proteins give one entry, which carries the most common genes and DNA. For this sample there are about 180,000 distinct CDR3 sequences; approximately 12% appear just once. The ten most abundant clones make up around 40% of the sample. The source material was CD8+ T cells sorted from PBMCs, sampled less than 30 months after vaccination. Every receptor here comes from a man aged 45-69 years who received an inactivated influenza vaccine. Donor details come from another sample of the same person, matched by shared clones.

This clonotype was seen only a few times. V and J are TRBV6-5 and TRBJ2-5, with a weak D call TRBD2 (6 bases). The germline V and J ends were trimmed by 1 base and 5 bases, with 11 bases remaining between them. The CDR3 runs 14 residues. Germline V gives CDR1 MNHEY, CDR2 SVGAGI. DNA for the CDR3: TGTGCCAGCAGTTACTGGCCTAGCGAGGAGACCCAGTACTTC. Translating gives CASSYWPSEETQYF.

This clonotype showed up just a few times. The junction departs from the called germline gene at one end, perhaps through a read error. The genes are TRBV7-7 and TRBJ2-1; 12 nucleotides agree with TRBD1. Per germline, CDR1 SSHAT and CDR2 FNYEAQ (reference sequence). The CDR3 sequence is 15 residues long. CDR3 sequence (DNA): TGTGCTAGCAGCAGGGGACAGGGGGCGGTCAATGAGCAGTTCTTC. Its translation: CASSRGQGAVNEQFF.

The table lists this clonotype with a few counts. This chain connects TRBV6-5 to TRBJ1-2, with D perhaps matching TRBD1 (6 bases). Trimming left V 2 bases short and J 8 bases short, with 21 bases between. Germline assignment: CDR1 MNHEY and CDR2 SVGAGI. This CDR3 is built from 16 residues. DNA of the CDR3: TGTGCCAGCAGTTACGATTCGCGAGGGGGAGATAACGGCTACACCTTC. As protein: CASSYDSRGGDNGYTF.

This clonotype was seen a handful of times. This chain links TRBV29-1 with TRBJ2-1; 7 nucleotides agree with TRBD1. V lost 2 bases to trimming and J lost 2 bases; unmatched junction nucleotides: 6. CDR3 size: 15 residues. CDR1 is SQVTM, CDR2 ANQGSEA, per germline. The DNA for the CDR3 is TGCAGCGTTGAATATAAGGGGGCCCCCTACAATGAGCAGTTCTTC. This gives the protein CSVEYKGAPYNEQFF.

This clonotype qualifies as large (0.1 to 1%). A read error may explain this, as a much larger clone is one base away. This sequence joins TRBV12-3 or TRBV12-4 and TRBJ2-1; TRBD2 matches 8 bases. The length of the CDR3 is 19 residues. DNA for the CDR3: TGTGCCTGCAGTTTCGGGCCTGTCGGCGGGAGGATACCCTACAATGAGCAGTTCTTC. As protein: CACSFGPVGGRIPYNEQFF.

V usage is TRBV12-3 or TRBV12-4 and J usage is TRBJ2-7, with 7 bases identical to TRBD1. The CDR3 sequence is 15 residues long. The trim removed 2 bases at V and 2 bases at J, leaving 6 bases unmatched. Here the CDR3 DNA reads TGTGCCAGCAGTTTAACAGGGACAGCCACCTACGAGCAGTACTTC. This codes for CASSLTGTATYEQYF.

This clonotype showed up many times. The V call is TRBV12-3 or TRBV12-4, the J call TRBJ1-3; 11 bases map to TRBD1. The V segment lost 6 bases and the J segment 7 bases; nucleotides outside the gene matches: 8. This CDR3 contains 15 residues. The CDR3 spells CASSTTGTGGNTIYF. The CDR3 nucleotides read TGTGCCAGCAGCACTACCGGGACAGGGGGTAACACCATATATTTT.

The CDR3 bases are TGCAGCGTAACTACCTCCGGGACAGGGAACACCGGGGAGCTGTTTTTT. Translated: CSVTTSGTGNTGELFF. The chain recombines TRBV29-1 with TRBJ2-2; 8 nucleotides agree with TRBD1. The CDR3 sequence is 16 residues long. V gave up 6 bases and J gave up 1 base; unmatched junction bases: 10. From germline, CDR1 is SQVTM and CDR2 ANQGSEA.

This clonotype showed up just a few times. The J gene is TRBJ2-7, the V gene TRBV7-2; perhaps TRBD2 as D (6 bases). The germline gives CDR1 SGHTA, CDR2 FQGNSA. The CDR3 runs to 15 residues. Trimming removed 3 bases at V and 5 bases at J, with 17 bases between. The CDR3 bases are TGTGCCAGCAGCTTTCTCTCTAGCGACGGCGACGAGCAGTACTTC. Amino acid sequence: CASSFLSSDGDEQYF.